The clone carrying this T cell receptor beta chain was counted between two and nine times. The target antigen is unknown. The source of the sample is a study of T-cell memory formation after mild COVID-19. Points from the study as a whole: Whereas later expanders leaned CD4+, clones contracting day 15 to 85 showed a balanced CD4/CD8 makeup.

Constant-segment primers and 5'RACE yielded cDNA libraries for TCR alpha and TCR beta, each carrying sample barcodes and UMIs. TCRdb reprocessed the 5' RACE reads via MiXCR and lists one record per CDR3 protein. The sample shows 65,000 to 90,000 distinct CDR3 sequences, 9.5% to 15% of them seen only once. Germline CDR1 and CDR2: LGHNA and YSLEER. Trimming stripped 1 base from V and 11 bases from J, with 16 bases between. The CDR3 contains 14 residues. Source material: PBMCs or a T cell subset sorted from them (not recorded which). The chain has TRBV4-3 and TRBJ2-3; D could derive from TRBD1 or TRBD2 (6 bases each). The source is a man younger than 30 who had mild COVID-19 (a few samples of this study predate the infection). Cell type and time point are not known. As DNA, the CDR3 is TGCGCCAGCAGCCAAGGAGACGGAGGGGGGTTGCAGTATTTT. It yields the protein CASSQGDGGGLQYF.